The source of this T cell receptor (beta chain) is a study of cytomegalovirus exposure and HLA in healthy donors. Germline lookup yields CDR1 SEHNR and CDR2 FQNEAQ (reference sequence). The CDR3 extends over 14 amino acids. Trimming at V came to 5 bases and at J to 2 bases, leaving 5 bases not matched to a gene. TCRdb's table, derived via immunoSEQ multiplex PCR, lists solely in-frame clones and lacks some. In the table there are 100,000 to 150,000 clones, approximately 90% of which are singletons. The chain has TRBV7-9 and TRBJ2-5, with 7 bases matching TRBD1. This sequence originates from a woman under 30 in good health and CMV-seronegative. The sequenced sample was PBMCs. In DNA form, the CDR3 reads TGTGCCAGCAGCCCTACAGGGGTTCAAGAGACCCAGTACTTC. Translating it yields CASSPTGVQETQYF.